These T cell receptor beta chains were read from a single sample in a study of monozygotic twins with inflammatory bowel disease. TCRdb re-called the 5' RACE reads, yielding one record per CDR3 amino acid sequence without DNA. Its clone listing holds about 330,000 distinct CDR3 sequences. The specimen was blood. Source of these receptors: a human donor with ulcerative colitis or Crohn's disease, or a healthy co-twin of an affected twin (not recorded which). CDR3s include the opening cysteine and the closing phenylalanine or tryptophan. Only part of the rows carry a size: once, few, many, or a class if the clone is expanded.

cdr3_aa j_call clone_size v_call
CASSGRRLTNQPQHF TRBJ1-5 . TRBV19
CASSLLPGRGNSNEQFF TRBJ2-1 . TRBV5-1
CASSKGQQETQYF TRBJ2-5 . TRBV18
CASSFRVGVQYQPQHF TRBJ1-5 . TRBV12-3/TRBV12-4
CASSYSAGQGYEKLFF TRBJ1-4 . TRBV6-5
CASTGDGGTQYF TRBJ2-3 . TRBV9
CASSFSSVNTGELFF TRBJ2-2 . TRBV7-9
CASQLAGETGELFF TRBJ2-2 . TRBV9
CASSTGDRGYEKLFF TRBJ1-4 . TRBV27
CASSQVRGPDTQYF TRBJ2-3 . TRBV4-1
CASSPTDSHEQFF TRBJ2-1 . TRBV7-9
CASSLGQGGHQPQHF TRBJ1-5 . TRBV12-3/TRBV12-4
CASSQDGPPSLEQFF TRBJ2-1 . TRBV4-1
CASSQTPGQRETQYF TRBJ2-5 . TRBV7-9
CASRTVATEAFF TRBJ1-1 . TRBV5-1
CASSTDGGMVGTEAFF TRBJ1-1 . TRBV5-1
CSVVRGPMDAEAFF TRBJ1-1 . TRBV29-1
CSVEATSGGVYNEQFF TRBJ2-1 . TRBV29-1
CASSRYSGRTDTQYF TRBJ2-3 . TRBV14
CASIGNQAGSRGYTF TRBJ1-2 . TRBV19
CASRKLAGAQETQYF TRBJ2-5 . TRBV7-8
CASQEGVGGRSGEQYF TRBJ2-7 . TRBV12-3/TRBV12-4
CASSLGTVGDSPLHF TRBJ1-6 . TRBV7-9
CASSLTRPGREQFF TRBJ2-1 . TRBV5-1
CASKEEPGANVLTF TRBJ2-6 . TRBV5-1
CASSSGTSGDEQFF TRBJ2-1 . TRBV5-1
CASSLETGTGGKFF TRBJ2-1 . TRBV7-2
CSAWNTGQGNEQFF TRBJ2-1 . TRBV20-1
CASSLAGDSGYTF TRBJ1-2 . TRBV5-1
CASSGPSPLAKNIQYF TRBJ2-4 . TRBV5-6
CASSPGLAGGETQYF TRBJ2-5 . TRBV5-4
CASRFQYEQYF TRBJ2-7 . TRBV12-3/TRBV12-4
CASSYSRTSGAGELFF TRBJ2-2 . TRBV6-7
CASSEGGGRDTEAFF TRBJ1-1 . TRBV4-3
CASRAVGQYGYTF TRBJ1-2 . TRBV28
CASSQDQFPGGGDTF TRBJ1-2 . TRBV4-3
CASSLARGMEQFF TRBJ2-1 . TRBV7-8
CASSHPLLNNEQFF TRBJ2-1 . TRBV7-3
CASRRHGRRVARNTIYF TRBJ1-3 . TRBV21-1
CATALAGVRDTQYF TRBJ2-3 . TRBV5-1
CASSLDRQADTQYF TRBJ2-3 . TRBV11-2
CASSPPAGGSYNSPLHF TRBJ1-6 . TRBV7-2
CSAREREAELFF TRBJ2-2 medium-sized TRBV20-1
CASSLAQGYYNEQFF TRBJ2-1 . TRBV27
CASSHLPTGGGGTEAFF TRBJ1-1 . TRBV4-1
CASSSKGTTYNQPQHF TRBJ1-5 . TRBV6-1
CASRELAGVLNEQFF TRBJ2-1 . TRBV28
CAISPASRLSNTGELFF TRBJ2-2 . TRBV10-3
CASSPAGTGANTGELFF TRBJ2-2 . TRBV18
CASSLEGAANYGYTF TRBJ1-2 . TRBV11-2
CASRAAGELFF TRBJ2-2 . TRBV6-6
CSARDLSTGASRVSNQPQHF TRBJ1-5 . TRBV20-1
CASSPGRYSPLHF TRBJ1-6 . TRBV28
CSAREGLAYDNEQFF TRBJ2-1 . TRBV20-1
CASPTGSSYNEQFF TRBJ2-1 . TRBV28
CASSIGSEQYF TRBJ2-7 . TRBV19
CASSLVTATLNYGYTF TRBJ1-2 . TRBV5-5